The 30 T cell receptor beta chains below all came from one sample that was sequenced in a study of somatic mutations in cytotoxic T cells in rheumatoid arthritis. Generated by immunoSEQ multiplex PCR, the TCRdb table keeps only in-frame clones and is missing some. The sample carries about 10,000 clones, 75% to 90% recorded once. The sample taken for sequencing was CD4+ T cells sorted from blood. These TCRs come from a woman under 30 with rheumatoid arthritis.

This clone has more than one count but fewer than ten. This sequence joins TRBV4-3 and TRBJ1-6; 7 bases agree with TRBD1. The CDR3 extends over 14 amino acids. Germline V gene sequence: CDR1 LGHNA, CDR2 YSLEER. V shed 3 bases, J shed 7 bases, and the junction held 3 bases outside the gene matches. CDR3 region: CASSQGQWNSPLHF. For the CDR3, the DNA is TGCGCCAGCAGCCAGGGACAGTGGAATTCACCCCTCCACTTT.

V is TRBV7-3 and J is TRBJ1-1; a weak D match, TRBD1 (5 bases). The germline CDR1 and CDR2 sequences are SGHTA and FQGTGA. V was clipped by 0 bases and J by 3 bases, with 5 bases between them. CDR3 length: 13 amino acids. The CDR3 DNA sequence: TGTGCCAGCAGCTTAACAGGGGACACTGAAGCTTTCTTT. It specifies CASSLTGDTEAFF.

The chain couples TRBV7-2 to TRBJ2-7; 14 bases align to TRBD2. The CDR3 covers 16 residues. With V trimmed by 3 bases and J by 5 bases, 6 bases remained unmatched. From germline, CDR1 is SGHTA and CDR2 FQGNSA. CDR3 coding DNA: TGTGCCAGCAGCTTTAGGACTAGCGGGGGGCTCGACGAGCAGTACTTC. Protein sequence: CASSFRTSGGLDEQYF. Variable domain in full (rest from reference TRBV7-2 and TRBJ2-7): GAGVSQSPSNKVTEKGKDVELRCDPISGHTALYWYRQSLGQGLEFLIYFQGNSAPDKSGLPSDRFSAERTGGSVSTLTIQRTQQEDSAVYLCASSFRTSGGLDEQYFGPGTRLTVT.

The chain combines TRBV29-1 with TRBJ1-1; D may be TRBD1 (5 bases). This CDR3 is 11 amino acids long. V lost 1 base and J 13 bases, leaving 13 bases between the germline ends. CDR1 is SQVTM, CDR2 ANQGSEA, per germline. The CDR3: CSVEAPGWHFF. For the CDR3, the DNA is TGCAGCGTTGAAGCCCCAGGGTGGCATTTCTTT.

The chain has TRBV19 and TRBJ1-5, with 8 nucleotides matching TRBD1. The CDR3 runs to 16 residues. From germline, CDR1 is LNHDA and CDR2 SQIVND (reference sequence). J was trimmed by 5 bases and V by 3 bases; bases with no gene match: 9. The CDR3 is CASSINWGQAHQPQHF. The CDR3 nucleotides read TGTGCCAGTAGTATTAATTGGGGACAGGCTCATCAGCCCCAGCATTTT.

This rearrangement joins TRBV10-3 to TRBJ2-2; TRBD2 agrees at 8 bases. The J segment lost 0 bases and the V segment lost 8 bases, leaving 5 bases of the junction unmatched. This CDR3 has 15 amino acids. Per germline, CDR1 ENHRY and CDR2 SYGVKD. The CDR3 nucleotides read TGTGCCATCCGACCGGGACTAGCGAACACCGGGGAGCTGTTTTTT. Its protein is CAIRPGLANTGELFF.

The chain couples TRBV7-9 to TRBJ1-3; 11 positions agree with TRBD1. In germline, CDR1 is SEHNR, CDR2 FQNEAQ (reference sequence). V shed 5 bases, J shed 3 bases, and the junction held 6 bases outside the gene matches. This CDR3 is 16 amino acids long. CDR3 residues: CASSPGQGAFGNTIYF. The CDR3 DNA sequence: TGTGCCAGCAGCCCCGGACAGGGGGCCTTTGGAAACACCATATATTTT.

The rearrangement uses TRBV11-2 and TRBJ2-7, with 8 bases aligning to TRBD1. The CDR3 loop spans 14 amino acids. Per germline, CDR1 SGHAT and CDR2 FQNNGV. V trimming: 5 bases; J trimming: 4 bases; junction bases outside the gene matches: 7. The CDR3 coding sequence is TGTGCCAGCAGCCACGGACAGGGTTATTACGAGCAGTACTTC. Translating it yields CASSHGQGYYEQYF. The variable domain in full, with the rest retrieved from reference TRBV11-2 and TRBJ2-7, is EAGVAQSPRYKIIEKRQSVAFWCNPISGHATLYWYQQILGQGPKLLIQFQNNGVVDDSQLPKDRFSAERLKGVDSTLKIQPAKLEDSAVYLCASSHGQGYYEQYFGPGTRLTVT.

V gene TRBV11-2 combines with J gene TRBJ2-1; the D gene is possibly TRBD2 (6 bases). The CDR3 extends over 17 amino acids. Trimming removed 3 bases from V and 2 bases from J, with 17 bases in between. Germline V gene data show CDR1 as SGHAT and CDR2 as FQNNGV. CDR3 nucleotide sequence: TGTGCCAGCAGCTTGCAGCCGGGACTCCCGACCTACAATGAGCAGTTCTTC. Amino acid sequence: CASSLQPGLPTYNEQFF.

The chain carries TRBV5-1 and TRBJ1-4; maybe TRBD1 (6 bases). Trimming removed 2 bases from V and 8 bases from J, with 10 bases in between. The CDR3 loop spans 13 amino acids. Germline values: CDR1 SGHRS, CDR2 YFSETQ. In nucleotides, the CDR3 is TGCGCCAGCAGCTTTAGCGGGACAGAAAAACTGTTTTTT. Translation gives CASSFSGTEKLFF.

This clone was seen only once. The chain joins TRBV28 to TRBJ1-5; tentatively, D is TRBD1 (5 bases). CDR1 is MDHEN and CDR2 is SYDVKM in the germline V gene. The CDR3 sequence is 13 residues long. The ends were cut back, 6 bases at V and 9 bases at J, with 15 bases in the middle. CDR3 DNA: TGTGCCAGCAGGGCGGCGGGGCAGGGGCCCCAGCATTTT. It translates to CASRAAGQGPQHF.

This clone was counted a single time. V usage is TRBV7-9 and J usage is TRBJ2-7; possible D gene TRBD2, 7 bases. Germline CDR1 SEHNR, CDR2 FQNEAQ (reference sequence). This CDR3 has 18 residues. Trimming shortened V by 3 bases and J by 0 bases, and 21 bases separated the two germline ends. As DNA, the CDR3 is TGTGCCAGCAGCTTCCCGGGGGAGGGGGGGGCCTACTCCTACGAGCAGTACTTC. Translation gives CASSFPGEGGAYSYEQYF.

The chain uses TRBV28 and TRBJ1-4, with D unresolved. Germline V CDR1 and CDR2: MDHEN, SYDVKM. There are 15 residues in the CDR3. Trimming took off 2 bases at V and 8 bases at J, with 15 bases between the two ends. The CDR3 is CASSLGGTSDEKLFF. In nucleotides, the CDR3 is TGTGCCAGCAGTTTAGGCGGTACATCAGACGAAAAACTGTTTTTT.

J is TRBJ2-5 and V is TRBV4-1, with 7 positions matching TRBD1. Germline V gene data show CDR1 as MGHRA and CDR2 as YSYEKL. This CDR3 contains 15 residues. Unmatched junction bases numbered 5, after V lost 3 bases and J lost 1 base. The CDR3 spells CASSQLPGGQETQYF. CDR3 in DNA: TGCGCCAGCAGCCAGCTCCCAGGGGGCCAAGAGACCCAGTACTTC.

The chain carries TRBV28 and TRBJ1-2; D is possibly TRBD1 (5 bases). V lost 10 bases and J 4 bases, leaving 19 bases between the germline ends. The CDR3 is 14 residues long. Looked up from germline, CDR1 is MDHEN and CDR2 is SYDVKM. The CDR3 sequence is CAISLVGACYGYTF. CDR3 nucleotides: TGTGCCATATCATTGGTAGGGGCCTGCTATGGCTACACCTTC.

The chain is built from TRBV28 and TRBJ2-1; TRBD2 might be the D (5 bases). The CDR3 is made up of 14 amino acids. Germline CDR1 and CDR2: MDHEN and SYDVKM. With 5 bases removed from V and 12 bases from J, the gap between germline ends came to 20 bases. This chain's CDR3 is CASSPDQRPSGQFF. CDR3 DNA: TGTGCCAGCAGTCCCGATCAGCGGCCCTCGGGGCAGTTCTTC.

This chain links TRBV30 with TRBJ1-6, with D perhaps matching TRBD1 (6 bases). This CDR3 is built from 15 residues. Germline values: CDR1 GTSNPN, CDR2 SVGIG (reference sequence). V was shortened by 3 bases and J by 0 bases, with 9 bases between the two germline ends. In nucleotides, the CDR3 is TGTGCCTGGAGAGGGGGTGGCTCCTATAATTCACCCCTCCACTTT. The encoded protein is CAWRGGGSYNSPLHF.

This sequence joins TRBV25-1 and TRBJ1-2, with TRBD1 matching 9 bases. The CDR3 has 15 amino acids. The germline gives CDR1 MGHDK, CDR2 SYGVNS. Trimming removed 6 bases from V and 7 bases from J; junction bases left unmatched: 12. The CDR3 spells CASRSSGTGTFGYTF. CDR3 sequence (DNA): TGTGCCAGCAGATCATCCGGGACAGGGACGTTTGGCTACACCTTC.

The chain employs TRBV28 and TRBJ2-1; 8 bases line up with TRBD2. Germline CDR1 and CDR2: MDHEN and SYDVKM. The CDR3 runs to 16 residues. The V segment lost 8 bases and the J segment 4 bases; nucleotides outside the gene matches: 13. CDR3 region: CASPRGRGRRYNEQFF. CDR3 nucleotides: TGTGCCAGCCCTAGGGGACGCGGGAGGCGGTACAATGAGCAGTTCTTC.

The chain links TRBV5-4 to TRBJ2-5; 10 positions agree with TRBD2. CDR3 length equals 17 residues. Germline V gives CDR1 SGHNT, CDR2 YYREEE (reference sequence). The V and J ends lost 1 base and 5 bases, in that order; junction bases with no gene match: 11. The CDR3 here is CASSLISSGGTRETQYF. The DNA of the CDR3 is TGTGCCAGCAGCTTGATTAGTAGCGGGGGGACGAGGGAGACCCAGTACTTC. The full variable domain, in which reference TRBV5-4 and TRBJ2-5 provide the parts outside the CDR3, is ETGVTQSPTHLIKTRGQQVTLRCSSQSGHNTVSWYQQALGQGPQFIFQYYREEENGRGNFPPRFSGLQFPNYSSELNVNALELDDSALYLCASSLISSGGTRETQYFGPGTRLLVL.

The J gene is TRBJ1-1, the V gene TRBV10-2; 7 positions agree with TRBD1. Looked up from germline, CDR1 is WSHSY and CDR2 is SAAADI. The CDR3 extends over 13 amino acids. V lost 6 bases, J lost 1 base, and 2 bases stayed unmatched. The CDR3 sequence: CASSGTENTEAFF. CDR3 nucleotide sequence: TGCGCCAGCAGCGGGACAGAGAACACTGAAGCTTTCTTT.

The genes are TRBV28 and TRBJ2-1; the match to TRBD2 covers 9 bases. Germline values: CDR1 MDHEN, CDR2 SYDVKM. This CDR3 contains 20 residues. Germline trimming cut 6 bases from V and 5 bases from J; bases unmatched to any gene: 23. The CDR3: CASRGGGEGSGRRRDNEQFF. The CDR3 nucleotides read TGTGCCAGCAGGGGCGGGGGCGAGGGTAGCGGGAGACGTAGGGACAATGAGCAGTTCTTC.

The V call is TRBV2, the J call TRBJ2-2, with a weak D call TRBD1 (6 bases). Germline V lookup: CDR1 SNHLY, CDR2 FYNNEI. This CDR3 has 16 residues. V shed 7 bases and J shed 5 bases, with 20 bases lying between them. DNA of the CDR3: TGTGCCAGCACCGAAGCCAGACAGGAACGGACCGGGGAGCTGTTTTTT. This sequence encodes CASTEARQERTGELFF.

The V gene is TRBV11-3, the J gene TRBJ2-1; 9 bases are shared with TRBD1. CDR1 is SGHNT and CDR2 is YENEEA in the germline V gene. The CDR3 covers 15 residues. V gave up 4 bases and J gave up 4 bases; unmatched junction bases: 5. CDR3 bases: TGTGCCAGCAGCTCACAGACAGGGGGATACAATGAGCAGTTCTTC. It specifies CASSSQTGGYNEQFF.

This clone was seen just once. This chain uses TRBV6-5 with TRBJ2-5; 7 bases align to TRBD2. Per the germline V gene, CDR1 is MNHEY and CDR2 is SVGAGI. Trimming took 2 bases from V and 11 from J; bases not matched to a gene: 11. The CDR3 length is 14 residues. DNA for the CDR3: TGTGCCAGCAGTTACGGGAGGGTGTACGACCAGCAGTACTTC. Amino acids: CASSYGRVYDQQYF.

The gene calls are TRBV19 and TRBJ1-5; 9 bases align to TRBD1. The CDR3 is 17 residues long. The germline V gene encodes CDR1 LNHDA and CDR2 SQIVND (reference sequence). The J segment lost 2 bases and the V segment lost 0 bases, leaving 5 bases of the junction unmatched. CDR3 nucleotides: TGTGCCAGTAGTATAGATGGGACAGGGAGAGGCAATCAGCCCCAGCATTTT. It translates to CASSIDGTGRGNQPQHF.

The CDR3 DNA sequence: TGTGCCAGCAGCTTCCTGCAGGGTCTAGAAGAAAAACTGTTTTTT. It yields the protein CASSFLQGLEEKLFF. The rearrangement joins TRBV7-9 to TRBJ1-4; tentative D call: TRBD1 (5 bases). Looked up from germline, CDR1 is SEHNR and CDR2 is FQNEAQ (reference sequence). The CDR3 consists of 15 residues. Trimming took off 3 bases at V and 8 bases at J, with 16 bases between the two ends.

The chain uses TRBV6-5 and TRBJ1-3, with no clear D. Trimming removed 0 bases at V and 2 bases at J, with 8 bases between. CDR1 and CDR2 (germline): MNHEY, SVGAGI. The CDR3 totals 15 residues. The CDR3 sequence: CASSYSSLPGNTIYF. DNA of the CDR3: TGTGCCAGCAGTTACTCGAGCCTCCCTGGAAACACCATATATTTT.

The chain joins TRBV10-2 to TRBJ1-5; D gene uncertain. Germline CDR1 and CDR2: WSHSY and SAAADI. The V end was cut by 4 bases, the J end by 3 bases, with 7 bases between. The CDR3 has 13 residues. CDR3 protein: CASSVVSNQPQHF. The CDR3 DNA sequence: TGCGCCAGCAGTGTAGTCTCCAATCAGCCCCAGCATTTT.

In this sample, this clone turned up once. CDR3 sequence: CASSLQSGRATDTQYF. The DNA for the CDR3 is TGTGCCAGCAGCTTACAAAGCGGGAGGGCCACAGATACGCAGTATTTT. The chain is built from TRBV7-2 and TRBJ2-3; TRBD2 matches at 10 bases. Germline values: CDR1 SGHTA, CDR2 FQGNSA. The J segment lost 2 bases and the V segment lost 2 bases, leaving 4 bases of the junction unmatched. The CDR3 loop spans 16 amino acids.